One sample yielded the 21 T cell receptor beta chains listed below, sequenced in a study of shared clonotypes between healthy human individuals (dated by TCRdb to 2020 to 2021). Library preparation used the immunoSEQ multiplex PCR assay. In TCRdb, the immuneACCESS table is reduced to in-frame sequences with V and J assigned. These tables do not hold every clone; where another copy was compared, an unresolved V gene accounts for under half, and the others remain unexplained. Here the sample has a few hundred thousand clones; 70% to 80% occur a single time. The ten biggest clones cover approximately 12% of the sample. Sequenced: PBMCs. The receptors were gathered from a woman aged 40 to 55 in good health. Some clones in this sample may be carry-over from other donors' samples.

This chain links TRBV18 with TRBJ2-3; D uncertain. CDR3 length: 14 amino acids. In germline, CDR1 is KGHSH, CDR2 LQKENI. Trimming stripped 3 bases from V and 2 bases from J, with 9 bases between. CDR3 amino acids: CASSPGPTTDTQYF. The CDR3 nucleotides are TGTGCCAGCTCACCGGGTCCGACCACAGATACGCAGTATTTT. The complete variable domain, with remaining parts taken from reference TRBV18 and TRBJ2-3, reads NAGVMQNPRHLVRRRGQEARLRCSPMKGHSHVYWYRQLPEEGLKFMVYLQKENIIDESGMPKERFSAEFPKEGPSILRIQQVVRGDSAAYFCASSPGPTTDTQYFGPGTRLTVL.

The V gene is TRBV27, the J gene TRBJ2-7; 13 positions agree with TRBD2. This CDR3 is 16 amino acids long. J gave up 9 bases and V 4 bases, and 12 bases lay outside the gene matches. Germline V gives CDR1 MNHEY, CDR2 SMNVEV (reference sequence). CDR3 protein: CASSSRTSGRVFGQYF. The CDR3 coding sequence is TGTGCCAGCAGTTCACGGACTAGCGGGAGAGTGTTTGGGCAGTACTTC.

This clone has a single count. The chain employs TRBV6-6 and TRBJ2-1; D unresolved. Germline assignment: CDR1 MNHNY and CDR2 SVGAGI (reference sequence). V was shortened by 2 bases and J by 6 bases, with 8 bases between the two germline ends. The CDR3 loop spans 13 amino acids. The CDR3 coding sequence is TGTGCCAGCAGTTACGCTCCAGTCAATGAGCAGTTCTTC. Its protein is CASSYAPVNEQFF.

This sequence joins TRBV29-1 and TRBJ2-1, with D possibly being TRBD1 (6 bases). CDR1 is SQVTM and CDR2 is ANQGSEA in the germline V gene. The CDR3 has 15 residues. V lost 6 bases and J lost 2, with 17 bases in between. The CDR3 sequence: CSVAYRDTTYNEQFF. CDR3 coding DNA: TGCAGCGTAGCCTACAGGGACACTACCTACAATGAGCAGTTCTTC.

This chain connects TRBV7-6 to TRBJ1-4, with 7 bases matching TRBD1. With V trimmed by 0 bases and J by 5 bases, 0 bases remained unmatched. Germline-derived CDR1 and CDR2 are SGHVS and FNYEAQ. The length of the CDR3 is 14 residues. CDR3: CASSLAGGNEKLFF. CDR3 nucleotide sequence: TGTGCCAGCAGCTTAGCAGGGGGCAATGAAAAACTGTTTTTT.

CDR3 sequence (DNA): TGTGCCTGGAATCTTGGTGGGACAGGGGGTACTGAAGCTTTCTTT. This gives the protein CAWNLGGTGGTEAFF. The V call is TRBV30, the J call TRBJ1-1; TRBD1 matches at 11 bases. Germline V gives CDR1 GTSNPN, CDR2 SVGIG (reference sequence). V dropped 4 bases and J dropped 5; count of bases not matched to a gene: 9. The CDR3 is made up of 15 amino acids.

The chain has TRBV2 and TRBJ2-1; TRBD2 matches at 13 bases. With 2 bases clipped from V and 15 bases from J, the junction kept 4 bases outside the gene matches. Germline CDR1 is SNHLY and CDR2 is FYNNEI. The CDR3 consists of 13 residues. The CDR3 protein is CASSEKGLAGMFF. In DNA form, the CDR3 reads TGTGCCAGCAGTGAAAAGGGACTAGCGGGAATGTTCTTC.

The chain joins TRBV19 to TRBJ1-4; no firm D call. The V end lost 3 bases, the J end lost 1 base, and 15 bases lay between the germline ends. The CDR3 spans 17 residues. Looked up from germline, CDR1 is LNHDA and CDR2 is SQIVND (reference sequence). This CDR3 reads CASSITLKQRTNEKLFF. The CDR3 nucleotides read TGTGCCAGTAGTATCACCCTTAAACAGCGAACTAATGAAAAACTGTTTTTT.

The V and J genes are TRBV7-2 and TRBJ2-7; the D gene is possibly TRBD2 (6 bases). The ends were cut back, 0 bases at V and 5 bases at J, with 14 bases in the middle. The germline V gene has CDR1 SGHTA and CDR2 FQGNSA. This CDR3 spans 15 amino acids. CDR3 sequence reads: CASSLAAGSHHEQYF. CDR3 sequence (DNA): TGTGCCAGCAGCTTAGCGGCCGGGAGCCACCACGAGCAGTACTTC.

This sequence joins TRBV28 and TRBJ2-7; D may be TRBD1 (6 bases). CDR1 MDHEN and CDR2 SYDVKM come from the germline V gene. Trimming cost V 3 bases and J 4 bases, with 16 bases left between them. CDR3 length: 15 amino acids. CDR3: CASSLAAAQGYEQYF. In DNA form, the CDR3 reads TGTGCCAGCAGTTTGGCCGCCGCTCAGGGGTACGAGCAGTACTTC.

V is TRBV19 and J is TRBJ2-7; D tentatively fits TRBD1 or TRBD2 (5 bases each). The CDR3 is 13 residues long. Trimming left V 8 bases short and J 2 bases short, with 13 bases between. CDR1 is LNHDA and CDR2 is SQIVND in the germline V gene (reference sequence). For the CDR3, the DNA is TGTGCCAGTGGCTGGGACGGAACCTACGAGCAGTACTTC. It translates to CASGWDGTYEQYF.

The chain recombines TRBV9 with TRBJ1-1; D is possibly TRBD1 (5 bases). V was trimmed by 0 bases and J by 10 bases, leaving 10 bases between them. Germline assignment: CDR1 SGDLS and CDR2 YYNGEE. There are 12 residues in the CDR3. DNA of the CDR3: TGTGCCAGCAGCGTAGGGTCGGGGGTAGCTTTCTTT. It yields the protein CASSVGSGVAFF.

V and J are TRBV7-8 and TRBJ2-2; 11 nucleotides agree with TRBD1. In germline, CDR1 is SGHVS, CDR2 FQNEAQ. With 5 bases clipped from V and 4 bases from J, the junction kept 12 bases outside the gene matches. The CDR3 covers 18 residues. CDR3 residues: CASSTRLGQGAGTGELFF. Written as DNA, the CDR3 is TGTGCCAGCAGCACCCGGCTTGGACAGGGGGCGGGCACCGGGGAGCTGTTTTTT.

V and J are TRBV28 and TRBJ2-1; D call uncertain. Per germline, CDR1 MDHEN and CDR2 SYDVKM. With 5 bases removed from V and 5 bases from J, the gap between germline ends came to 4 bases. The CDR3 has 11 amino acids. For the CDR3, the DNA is TGTGCCAGCAGTGCGGACAATGAGCAGTTCTTC. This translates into CASSADNEQFF.

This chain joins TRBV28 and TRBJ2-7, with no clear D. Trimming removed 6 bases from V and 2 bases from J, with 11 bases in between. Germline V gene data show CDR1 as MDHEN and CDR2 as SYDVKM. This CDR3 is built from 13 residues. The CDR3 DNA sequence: TGTGCCAGCAGAAGGGTTGCTACCTACGAGCAGTACTTC. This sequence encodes CASRRVATYEQYF. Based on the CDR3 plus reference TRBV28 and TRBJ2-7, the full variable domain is DVKVTQSSRYLVKRTGEKVFLECVQDMDHENMFWYRQDPGLGLRLIYFSYDVKMKEKGDIPEGYSVSREKKERFSLILESASTNQTSMYLCASRRVATYEQYFGPGTRLTVT.

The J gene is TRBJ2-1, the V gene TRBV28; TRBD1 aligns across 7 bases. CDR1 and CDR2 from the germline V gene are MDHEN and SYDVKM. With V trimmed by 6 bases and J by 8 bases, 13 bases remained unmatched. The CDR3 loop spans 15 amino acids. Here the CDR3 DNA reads TGTGCCAGCAGCTCCGACGACAGGGCGGTCGATGAGCAGTTCTTC. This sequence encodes CASSSDDRAVDEQFF.

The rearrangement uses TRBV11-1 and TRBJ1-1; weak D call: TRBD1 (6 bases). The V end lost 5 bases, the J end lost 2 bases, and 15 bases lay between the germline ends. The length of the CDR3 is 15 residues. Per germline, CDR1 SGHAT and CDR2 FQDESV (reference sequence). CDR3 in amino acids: CASSPSGTTNTEAFF. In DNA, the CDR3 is TGTGCCAGCAGCCCCTCCGGGACAACAAACACTGAAGCTTTCTTT.

CDR3 residues: CASSETSGSFYNEQFF. The CDR3, as DNA: TGCGCCAGCAGCGAGACTAGCGGGAGTTTCTACAATGAGCAGTTCTTC. The V call is TRBV5-1, the J call TRBJ2-1, with 12 bases matching TRBD2. The V gene end was trimmed by 4 bases and the J gene end by 3 bases; junction bases not matched to a gene: 5. This CDR3 comprises 16 residues. CDR1 is SGHRS, CDR2 YFSETQ, per germline.

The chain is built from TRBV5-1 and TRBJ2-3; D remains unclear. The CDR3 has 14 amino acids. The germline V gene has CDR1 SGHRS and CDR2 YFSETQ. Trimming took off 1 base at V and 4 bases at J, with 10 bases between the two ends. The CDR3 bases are TGCGCCAGCAGCTTGTTTGGTGACCCAGATACGCAGTATTTT. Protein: CASSLFGDPDTQYF.

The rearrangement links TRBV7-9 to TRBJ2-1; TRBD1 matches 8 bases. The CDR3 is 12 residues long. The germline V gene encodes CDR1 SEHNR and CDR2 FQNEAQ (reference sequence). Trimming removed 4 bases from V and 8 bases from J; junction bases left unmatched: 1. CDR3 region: CASSWGQDEQFF. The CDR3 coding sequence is TGTGCCAGCAGCTGGGGACAGGATGAGCAGTTCTTC.

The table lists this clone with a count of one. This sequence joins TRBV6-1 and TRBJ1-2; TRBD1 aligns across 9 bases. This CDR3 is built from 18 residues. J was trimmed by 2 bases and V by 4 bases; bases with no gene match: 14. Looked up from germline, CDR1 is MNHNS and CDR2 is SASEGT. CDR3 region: CASSVRDRVRMANYGYTF. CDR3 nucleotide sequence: TGTGCCAGCAGTGTCCGGGACAGGGTCCGTATGGCCAACTATGGCTACACCTTC.